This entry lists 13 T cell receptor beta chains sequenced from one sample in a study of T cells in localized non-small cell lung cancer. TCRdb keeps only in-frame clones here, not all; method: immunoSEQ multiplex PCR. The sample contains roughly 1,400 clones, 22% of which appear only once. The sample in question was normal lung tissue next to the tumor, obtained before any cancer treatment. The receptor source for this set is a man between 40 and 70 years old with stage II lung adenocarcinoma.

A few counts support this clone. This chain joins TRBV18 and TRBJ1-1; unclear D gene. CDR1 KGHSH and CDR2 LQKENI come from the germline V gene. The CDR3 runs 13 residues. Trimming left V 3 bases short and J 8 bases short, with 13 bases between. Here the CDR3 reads CASSPAYAGEAFF. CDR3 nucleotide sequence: TGTGCCAGCTCACCGGCATACGCGGGGGAAGCTTTCTTT.

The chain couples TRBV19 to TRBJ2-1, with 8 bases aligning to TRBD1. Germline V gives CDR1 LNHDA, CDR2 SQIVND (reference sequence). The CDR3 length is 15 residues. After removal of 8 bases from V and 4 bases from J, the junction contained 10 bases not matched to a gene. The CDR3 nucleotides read TGTGCCAGTGGACCGACAGGGGCCTTATACAATGAGCAGTTCTTC. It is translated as CASGPTGALYNEQFF. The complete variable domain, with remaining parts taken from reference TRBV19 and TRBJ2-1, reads DGGITQSPKYLFRKEGQNVTLSCEQNLNHDAMYWYRQDPGQGLRLIYYSQIVNDFQKGDIAEGYSVSREKKESFPLTVTSAQKNPTAFYLCASGPTGALYNEQFFGPGTRLTVL.

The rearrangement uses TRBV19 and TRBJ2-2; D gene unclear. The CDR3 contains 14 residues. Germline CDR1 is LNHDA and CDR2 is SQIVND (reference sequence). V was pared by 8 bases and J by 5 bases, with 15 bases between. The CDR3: CASFRGGLTGELFF. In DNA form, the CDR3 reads TGTGCCAGTTTCCGCGGTGGGTTGACCGGGGAGCTGTTTTTT.

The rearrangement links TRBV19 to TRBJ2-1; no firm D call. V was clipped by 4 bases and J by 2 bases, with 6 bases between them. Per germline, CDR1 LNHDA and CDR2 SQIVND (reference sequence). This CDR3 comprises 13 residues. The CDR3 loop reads CASSSDTYNEQFF. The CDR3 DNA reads TGTGCCAGTAGTAGCGATACCTACAATGAGCAGTTCTTC.

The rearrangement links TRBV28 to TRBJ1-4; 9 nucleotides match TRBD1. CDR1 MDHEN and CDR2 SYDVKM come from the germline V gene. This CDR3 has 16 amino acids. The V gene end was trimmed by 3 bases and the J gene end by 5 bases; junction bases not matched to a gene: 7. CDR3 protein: CASSLAGTGINEKLFF. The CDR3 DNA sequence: TGTGCCAGCAGTTTGGCCGGGACAGGGATAAATGAAAAACTGTTTTTT.

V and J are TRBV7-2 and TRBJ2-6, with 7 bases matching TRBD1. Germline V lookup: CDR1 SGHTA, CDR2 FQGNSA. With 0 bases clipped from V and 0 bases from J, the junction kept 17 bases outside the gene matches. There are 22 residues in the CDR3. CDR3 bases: TGTGCCAGCAGCTTAGCGGGGACAGCCCAATTATTCCAGTTCTCTGGGGCCAACGTCCTGACTTTC. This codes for CASSLAGTAQLFQFSGANVLTF.

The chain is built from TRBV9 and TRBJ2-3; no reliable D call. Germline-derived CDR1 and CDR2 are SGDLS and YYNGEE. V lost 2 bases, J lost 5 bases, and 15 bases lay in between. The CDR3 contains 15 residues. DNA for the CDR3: TGTGCCAGCAGCGTGTGGGGTGGGTTGGGAGATACGCAGTATTTT. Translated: CASSVWGGLGDTQYF.

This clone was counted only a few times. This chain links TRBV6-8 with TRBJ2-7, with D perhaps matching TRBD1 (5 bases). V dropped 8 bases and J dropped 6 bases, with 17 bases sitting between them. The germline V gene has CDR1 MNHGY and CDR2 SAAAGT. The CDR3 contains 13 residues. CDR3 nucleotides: TGTGCCAGCGGTAGCCAGGGATTAGGCGAGCAGTACTTC. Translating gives CASGSQGLGEQYF.

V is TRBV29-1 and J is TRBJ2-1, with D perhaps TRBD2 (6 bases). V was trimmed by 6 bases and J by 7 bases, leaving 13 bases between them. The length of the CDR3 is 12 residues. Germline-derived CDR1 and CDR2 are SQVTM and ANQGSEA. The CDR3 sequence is CSVRWGENEQFF. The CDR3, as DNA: TGCAGCGTCCGATGGGGGGAAAATGAGCAGTTCTTC.

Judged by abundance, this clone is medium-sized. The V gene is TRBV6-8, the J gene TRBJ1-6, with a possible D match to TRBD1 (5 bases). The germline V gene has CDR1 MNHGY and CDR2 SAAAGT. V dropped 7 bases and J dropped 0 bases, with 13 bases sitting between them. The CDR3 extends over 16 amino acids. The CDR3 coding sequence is TGTGCCAGCAAGGCTGGGGGGAGCTCCTATAATTCACCCCTCCACTTT. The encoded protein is CASKAGGSSYNSPLHF.

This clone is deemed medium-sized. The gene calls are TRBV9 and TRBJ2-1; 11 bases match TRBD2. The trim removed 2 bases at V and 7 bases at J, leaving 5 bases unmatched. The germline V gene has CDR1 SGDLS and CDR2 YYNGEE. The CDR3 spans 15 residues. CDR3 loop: CASSVSGRAPNEQFF. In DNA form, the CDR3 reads TGTGCCAGCAGCGTTAGCGGGAGGGCCCCGAATGAGCAGTTCTTC.

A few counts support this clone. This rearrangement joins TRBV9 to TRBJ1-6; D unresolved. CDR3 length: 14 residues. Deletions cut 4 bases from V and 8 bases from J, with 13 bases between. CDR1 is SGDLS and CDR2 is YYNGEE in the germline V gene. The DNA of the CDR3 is TGTGCCAGCAGCTTGGTTGGCGGGGATTCACCCCTCCACTTT. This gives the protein CASSLVGGDSPLHF.

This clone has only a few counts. The CDR3 DNA reads TGTGCCAGCAGCCCGACAGGGGGAGGTGAAAAACTGTTTTTT. This sequence encodes CASSPTGGGEKLFF. V usage is TRBV11-3 and J usage is TRBJ1-4; 9 positions agree with TRBD1. The CDR3 has 14 amino acids. The V gene end was trimmed by 5 bases and the J gene end by 7 bases; junction bases not matched to a gene: 5. In germline, CDR1 is SGHNT, CDR2 YENEEA.